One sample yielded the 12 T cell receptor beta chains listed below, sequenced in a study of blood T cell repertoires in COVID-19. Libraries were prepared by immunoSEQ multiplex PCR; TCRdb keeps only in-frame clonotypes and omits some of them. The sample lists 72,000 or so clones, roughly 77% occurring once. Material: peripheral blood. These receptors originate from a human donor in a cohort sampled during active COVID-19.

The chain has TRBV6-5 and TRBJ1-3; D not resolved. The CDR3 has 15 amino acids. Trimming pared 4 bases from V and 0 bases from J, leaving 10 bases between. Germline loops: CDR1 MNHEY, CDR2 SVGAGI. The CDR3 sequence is CASSSTRGSGNTIYF. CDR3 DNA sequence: TGTGCCAGCAGTTCCACTCGGGGCTCTGGAAACACCATATATTTT.

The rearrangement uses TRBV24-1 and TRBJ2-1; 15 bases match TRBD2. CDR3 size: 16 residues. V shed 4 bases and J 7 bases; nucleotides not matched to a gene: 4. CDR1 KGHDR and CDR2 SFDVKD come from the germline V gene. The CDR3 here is CATSDRGLAGGNEQFF. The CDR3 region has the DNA TGTGCCACCAGTGACCGGGGACTAGCGGGAGGAAATGAGCAGTTCTTC.

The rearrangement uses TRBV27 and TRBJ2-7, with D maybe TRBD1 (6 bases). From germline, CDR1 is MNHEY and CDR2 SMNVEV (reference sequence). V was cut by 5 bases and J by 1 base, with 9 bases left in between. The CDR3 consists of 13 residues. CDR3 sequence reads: CASSPGVSYEQYF. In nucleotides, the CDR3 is TGTGCCAGCAGTCCAGGGGTTTCCTACGAGCAGTACTTC.

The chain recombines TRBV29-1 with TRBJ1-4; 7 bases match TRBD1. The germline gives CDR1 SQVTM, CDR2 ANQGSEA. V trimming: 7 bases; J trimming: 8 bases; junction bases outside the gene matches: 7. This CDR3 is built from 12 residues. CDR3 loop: CSARDSGEKLFF. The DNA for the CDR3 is TGCAGCGCCCGGGACAGTGGAGAAAAACTGTTTTTT.

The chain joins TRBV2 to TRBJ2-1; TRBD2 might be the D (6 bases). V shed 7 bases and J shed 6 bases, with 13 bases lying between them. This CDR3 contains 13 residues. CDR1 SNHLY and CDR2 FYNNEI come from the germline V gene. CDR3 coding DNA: TGTGCCAGCAACCGACTAGAGGGCAATGAGCAGTTCTTC. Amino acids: CASNRLEGNEQFF.

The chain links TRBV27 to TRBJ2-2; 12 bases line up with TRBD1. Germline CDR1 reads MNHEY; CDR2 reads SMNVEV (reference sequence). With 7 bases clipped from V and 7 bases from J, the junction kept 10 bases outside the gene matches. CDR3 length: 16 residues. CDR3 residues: CASIAPGTGGIGELFF. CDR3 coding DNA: TGTGCCAGCATTGCCCCCGGGACAGGGGGCATCGGGGAGCTGTTTTTT.

The CDR3 loop is CASAGMMGDTQYF. The CDR3, as DNA: TGTGCCAGCGCCGGGATGATGGGAGATACGCAGTATTTT. V is TRBV18 and J is TRBJ2-3, with D possibly being TRBD2 (5 bases). Trimming removed 8 bases from V and 5 bases from J, with 14 bases in between. CDR3 length: 13 residues. In germline, CDR1 is KGHSH, CDR2 LQKENI. Complete variable domain (other parts from reference TRBV18 and TRBJ2-3): NAGVMQNPRHLVRRRGQEARLRCSPMKGHSHVYWYRQLPEEGLKFMVYLQKENIIDESGMPKERFSAEFPKEGPSILRIQQVVRGDSAAYFCASAGMMGDTQYFGPGTRLTVL.

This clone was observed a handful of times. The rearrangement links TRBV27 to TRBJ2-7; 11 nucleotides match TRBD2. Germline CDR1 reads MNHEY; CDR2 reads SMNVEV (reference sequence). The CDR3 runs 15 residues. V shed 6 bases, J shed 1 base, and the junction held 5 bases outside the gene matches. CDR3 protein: CASRRIAGGSYEQYF. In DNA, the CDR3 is TGTGCCAGCAGACGGATAGCGGGAGGGTCCTACGAGCAGTACTTC.

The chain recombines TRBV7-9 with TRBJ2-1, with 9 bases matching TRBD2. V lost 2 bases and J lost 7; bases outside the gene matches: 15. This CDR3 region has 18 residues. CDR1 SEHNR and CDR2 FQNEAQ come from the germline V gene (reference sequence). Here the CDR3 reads CASSLFATRLAARNEQFF. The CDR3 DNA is TGTGCCAGCAGCTTATTTGCAACACGACTAGCGGCCCGTAATGAGCAGTTCTTC.

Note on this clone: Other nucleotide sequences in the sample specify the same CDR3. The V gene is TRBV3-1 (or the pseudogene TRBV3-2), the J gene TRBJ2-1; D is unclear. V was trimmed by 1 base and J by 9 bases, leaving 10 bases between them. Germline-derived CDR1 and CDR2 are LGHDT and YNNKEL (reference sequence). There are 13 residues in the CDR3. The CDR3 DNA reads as TGTGCCAGCAGCCAAGGACTCCTGGGTGAGCAGTTCTTC. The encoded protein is CASSQGLLGEQFF.

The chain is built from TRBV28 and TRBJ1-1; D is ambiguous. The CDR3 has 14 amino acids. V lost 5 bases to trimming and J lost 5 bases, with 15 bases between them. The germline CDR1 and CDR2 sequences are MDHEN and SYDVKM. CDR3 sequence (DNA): TGTGCCAGCAGTCCCCCCCTTCGGAGGACTGAAGCTTTCTTT. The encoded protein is CASSPPLRRTEAFF.

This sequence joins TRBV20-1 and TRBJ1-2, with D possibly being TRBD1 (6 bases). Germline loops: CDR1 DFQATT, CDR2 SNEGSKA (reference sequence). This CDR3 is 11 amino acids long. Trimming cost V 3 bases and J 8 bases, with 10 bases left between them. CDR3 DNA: TGCAGTGCTAGCACAGGGTTCGGCTACACCTTC. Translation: CSASTGFGYTF.